Only a few counts were recorded for the clone carrying this TCR beta chain. Its antigen is unknown. Study results and caveats: The larger cohort examined one V-J beta rearrangement, not whole repertoires.

Germline lookup yields CDR1 DFQATT and CDR2 SNEGSKA (reference sequence). The ends lost 3 bases at V and 7 bases at J; junction bases unmatched: 7. CDR3 length equals 13 residues. Full-length variable regions came from constant-region reverse primers plus semi-nested Nested Universal Primer A PCR. TCRdb fed the 5' RACE reads into MiXCR, producing one record per CDR3 protein. The sample includes about 9,100 distinct CDR3 sequences, more than 50% seen only once; the top ten take approximately 5.8%. The receptor was derived from a female donor with breast cancer. Sequenced: tumor-infiltrating memory CD4+ T cells sorted from the breast tumor. Documented subset: memory CD4+ T cells, CD4+CD45RO+CD25-. The chain uses TRBV20-1 and TRBJ1-1; 8 bases align to TRBD1. DNA of the CDR3: TGCAGTGCTAGGACTCCAGGGGGCCGTGAAGCTTTCTTT. Amino acids: CSARTPGGREAFF.